The clone carrying this T cell receptor (beta chain) was observed a handful of times. The data originate from a study of T cells in Graves' hyperthyroidism and ophthalmopathy. CDR1 and CDR2 (germline): SGHDT, YYEEEE. J lost 4 bases, V lost 6 bases, and 17 bases had no gene match. The CDR3 runs 17 residues. RNA transcripts provided the source from which TCR beta CDR3 regions were amplified. First-round RT-PCR targeting the TCR CDR3 was performed with the HTBI primer set. TCRdb re-called the multiplex PCR reads through MiXCR, storing one row per CDR3 protein. Counted here are approximately 400,000 distinct CDR3 sequences, around 14% occurring once; the ten biggest clones make up 25% to 35%. Cells are PBMCs isolated from 9 to 10 ml of fresh blood.

Sequenced: blood. V gene TRBV5-6 combines with J gene TRBJ2-5; TRBD2 agrees at 8 bases. The receptor comes from a woman younger than 35 with Graves' hyperthyroidism that later progressed to Graves' ophthalmopathy. The CDR3 region has the DNA TGTGCCAGCACCACAAGTAGGCTGGCGGGAGGAAGAGAGACCCAGTACTTC. This codes for CASTTSRLAGGRETQYF.